This TCR beta chain emerged from a study of T-cell memory formation after mild COVID-19. The overall study: The study found TCR clusters largely donor specific.

Points from the study as a whole: Contracting CD4+ clones lay largely in CM and EM, with CD8+ ones residing in EMRA. Day 15 to 85 contracting clones showed balanced CD4/CD8; day 15 to 37 expanders favored CD4+.

For this clonotype: Its antigen is currently unknown.

The CDR3 spans 11 residues. Germline values: CDR1 SGHTA, CDR2 FQGNSA. UMIs and sample barcodes were carried by the TCR alpha and TCR beta cDNA libraries that 5'RACE produced using constant-segment primers. MiXCR, applied by TCRdb to the 5' RACE reads, yields one record per CDR3 protein. The sample yields approximately 190,000 distinct CDR3 sequences, around 20% seen once. The sequenced sample consisted of PBMCs or a T cell subset sorted from them (not recorded which). The sequence was collected from an adult woman who had mild COVID-19 (a few samples of this study predate the infection). Cell type and time point are not known. The chain has TRBV7-2 and TRBJ2-1; D unclear. CDR3 protein: CVSSSYNEQFF. The CDR3 DNA follows: TGTGTAAGTAGCTCCTACAATGAGCAGTTCTTC.